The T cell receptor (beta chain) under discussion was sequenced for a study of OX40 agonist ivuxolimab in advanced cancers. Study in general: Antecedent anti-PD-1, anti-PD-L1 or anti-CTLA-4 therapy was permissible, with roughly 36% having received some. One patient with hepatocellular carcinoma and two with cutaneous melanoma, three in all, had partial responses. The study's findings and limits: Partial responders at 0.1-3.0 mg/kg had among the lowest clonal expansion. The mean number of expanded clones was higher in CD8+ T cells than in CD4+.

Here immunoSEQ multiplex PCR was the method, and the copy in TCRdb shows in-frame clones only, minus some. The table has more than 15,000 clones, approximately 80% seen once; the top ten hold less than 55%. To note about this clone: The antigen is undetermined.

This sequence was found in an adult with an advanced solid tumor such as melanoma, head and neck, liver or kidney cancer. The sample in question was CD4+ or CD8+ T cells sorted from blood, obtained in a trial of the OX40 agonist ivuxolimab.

The CDR3 loop is CASSPEAYRGDEQFF. CDR3 nucleotides: TGTGCCAGCTCACCAGAAGCCTACAGGGGTGATGAGCAGTTCTTC. This chain joins TRBV18 and TRBJ2-1; 7 nucleotides line up with TRBD1. V lost 2 bases to trimming and J lost 8 bases; unmatched junction nucleotides: 9. The germline V gene has CDR1 KGHSH and CDR2 LQKENI. CDR3 length: 15 amino acids.